Listed here is a single T cell receptor (beta chain). The sample belongs to a study of T cells expressing NK-cell markers. For the study at large: The study sequenced eight donors, seven HCMV-seropositive and one seronegative.

From the 5' RACE reads, TCRdb lists one entry per CDR3 protein and no DNA. With fewer than 400,000 distinct CDR3 sequences in the sample, the ten largest clones hold about 11%. Material for sequencing was blood T cells: a sorted CD56 or NKG2C T cell subset, CD4+ or CD8+ T cells, or bulk PBMC T cells (not recorded which). The source is a woman aged 45-65 years in good health.

Here the CDR3 reads CASSGSGSNYGYTF. V usage is TRBV4-1 and J usage is TRBJ1-2. Germline V CDR1 and CDR2: MGHRA, YSYEKL. CDR3 length equals 14 residues.